These T cell receptor beta chains were read from a single sample in a study of HIV-infected patients and healthy controls. TCRdb analysed the 5' RACE reads with MiXCR anew, one entry per CDR3 protein. Here the sample spans roughly 7,300 distinct CDR3 sequences, 8% being singletons. Here the sequenced sample was blood, taken before antiretroviral therapy. The receptors derive from an adult with HIV infection. Both conserved end residues are trimmed from each CDR3. Fields, in order: J gene, V gene, clone size, CDR3 protein. Clone sizes are given selectively: once, few, many, or a class where the clone is expanded.

J gene: TRBJ1-1; V gene: TRBV5-4; clone size: .; CDR3 protein: ASTLDRGTEAF
J gene: TRBJ1-1; V gene: TRBV10-3; clone size: few; CDR3 protein: AISEARFLKNTEAF
J gene: TRBJ1-1; V gene: TRBV5-1; clone size: .; CDR3 protein: ASRGLFVGTEAF
J gene: TRBJ1-5; V gene: TRBV27; clone size: many; CDR3 protein: ASSSRGVSNQPQH
J gene: TRBJ2-7; V gene: TRBV11-1; clone size: few; CDR3 protein: ASSPGLAGADEQY
J gene: TRBJ1-5; V gene: TRBV19; clone size: medium-sized; CDR3 protein: ASRALQGSNQPQH
J gene: TRBJ1-6; V gene: TRBV6-5; clone size: many; CDR3 protein: ASSYGYSPLH
J gene: TRBJ2-2; V gene: TRBV20-1; clone size: few; CDR3 protein: SASTSGGGTGELF
J gene: TRBJ2-4; V gene: TRBV19; clone size: .; CDR3 protein: ASRTPGVAKNIQY
J gene: TRBJ1-5; V gene: TRBV6-1; clone size: medium-sized; CDR3 protein: ASSEWGRVGQPQH
J gene: TRBJ2-7; V gene: TRBV20-1; clone size: few; CDR3 protein: SARDPGQPSYEQY
J gene: TRBJ2-2; V gene: TRBV7-2; clone size: medium-sized; CDR3 protein: ASSYLGGVVTGELF
J gene: TRBJ1-1; V gene: TRBV11-2; clone size: medium-sized; CDR3 protein: ASRRRQINTEAF
J gene: TRBJ2-1; V gene: TRBV20-1; clone size: many; CDR3 protein: SARGTALSYNEQF
J gene: TRBJ1-6; V gene: TRBV7-9; clone size: many; CDR3 protein: ASSSLDSLNSPLH
J gene: TRBJ2-7; V gene: TRBV14; clone size: .; CDR3 protein: ASSQGRFQGEQY
J gene: TRBJ1-2; V gene: TRBV15; clone size: many; CDR3 protein: ATSRDVGQLNYGYT
J gene: TRBJ2-3; V gene: TRBV7-6; clone size: medium-sized; CDR3 protein: ASSARQGHTDTQY
J gene: TRBJ1-3; V gene: TRBV10-3; clone size: many; CDR3 protein: AISETGTGNTIY
J gene: TRBJ2-1; V gene: TRBV6-5; clone size: .; CDR3 protein: ASSPGTGSYNEQF
J gene: TRBJ1-1; V gene: TRBV10-3; clone size: medium-sized; CDR3 protein: AISVGGTTEAF
J gene: TRBJ2-5; V gene: TRBV29-1; clone size: medium-sized; CDR3 protein: SVDPGHPDQETQY
J gene: TRBJ2-5; V gene: TRBV3-1; clone size: once; CDR3 protein: ASSPTIEDQETQY
J gene: TRBJ1-1; V gene: TRBV6-1; clone size: medium-sized; CDR3 protein: ATLDRSAF
J gene: TRBJ2-3; V gene: TRBV29-1; clone size: few; CDR3 protein: SVTVPLDTDTQY
J gene: TRBJ2-3; V gene: TRBV18; clone size: many; CDR3 protein: ASSPLGSSTDTQY
J gene: TRBJ1-2; V gene: TRBV7-9; clone size: medium-sized; CDR3 protein: ASSLSGQDLGYT
J gene: TRBJ1-1; V gene: TRBV29-1; clone size: .; CDR3 protein: SVEDPRNTEAF
J gene: TRBJ2-2; V gene: TRBV2; clone size: .; CDR3 protein: ASRETGPNTGELF
J gene: TRBJ2-1; V gene: TRBV20-1; clone size: medium-sized; CDR3 protein: SAGGGPYNEQF
J gene: TRBJ1-3; V gene: TRBV6-2/TRBV6-3; clone size: .; CDR3 protein: ASSYTYGPDEIANTIY